The present entry profiles one TCR beta chain with its context. The sample comes from a study of blood T cells in healthy people across ages. Study details: The template switching approach captured approximately one barcoded beta molecule for every two T cells.

A second roughly 7 to 11 cycle PCR used barcoded and J-beta primers. No fewer than 3 million CDR3-containing paired-end reads came from each sample. One entry per CDR3 protein, called by TCRdb with MiXCR from the 5' RACE reads. The table has fewer than 650,000 distinct CDR3 sequences, over 25% seen once. The junction had 8 bases not matched to a gene; V was cut back by 5 bases and J by 6 bases. This CDR3 contains 14 residues. The germline V gene has CDR1 SEHNR and CDR2 FQNEAQ (reference sequence). The sample was also linked to a second study, of T cells of mothers and their children.

Source material: blood. The receptor was isolated from a boy younger than 10 in good health. The chain couples TRBV7-9 to TRBJ2-7, with TRBD1 matching 9 bases. The CDR3 DNA is TGTGCCAGCAGCCGACAGGGGGGGGTCCGCGAGCAGTACTTC. The encoded protein is CASSRQGGVREQYF.